In this sample, the clone carrying this T cell receptor (beta chain) turned up once. The antigen is undetermined. The data stem from a study of shared clonotypes between healthy human individuals. Study information: With ages of 18 to 49, the donors were a couple of women and three men. Each donor contributed plates that comprised three CD4 naive, three CD4 memory, two CD8 naive and one CD8 memory.

Here immunoSEQ multiplex PCR was the method, and the copy in TCRdb shows in-frame clones only, minus some. The sample lists around 1,000,000 clones; 70% to 80% were seen once. The CDR3 has 13 amino acids. Per the germline V gene, CDR1 is KGHSH and CDR2 is LQKENI. V lost 5 bases, J lost 10 bases, and 17 bases lay in between. Overall study results and limits: Tissue TCR repertoires likely differ from these blood-only repertoires. Sequencing depth was predicted to influence how clonotypes are shared among donors.

The clonotype comes from a young man in good health. Some clones in this sample may be carry-over from other donors' samples. V usage is TRBV18 and J usage is TRBJ1-2, with D possibly TRBD1 on 5 matching bases. Sequencing was done on a sample of memory CD4+ T cells from PBMCs. The subset: CD45RA-negative fraction. CDR3 sequence (DNA): TGTGCCAGCTCAGCATCGGCAGGGATGGACTACACCTTC. It is translated as CASSASAGMDYTF.